The TCR beta chain described here comes from a study of T cell responses to AZD1222 COVID-19 vaccine. Notes on the study in general: Donors skewed white British and female; clonal diversity was possibly underestimated. Scientists sampled the repertoires only once the peak T cell response had passed. After two AZD1222 doses, spike-specific TCR breadth and depth rose versus day 0.

The CDR3 is made up of 15 amino acids. Germline values: CDR1 SEHNR, CDR2 FQNEAQ (reference sequence). The V and J ends lost 1 base and 0 bases respectively, with 9 bases between them. Sequenced by immunoSEQ multiplex PCR; TCRdb stores in-frame clones only, minus some. The sample has some 140,000 clones; about 90% are singletons. A word on this clone: The antigen is unknown.

The chain carries TRBV7-9 and TRBJ1-1; no clear D gene. The material was peripheral blood, obtained on day 0 of AZD1222 vaccination. This receptor was taken from an adult in good health. DNA for the CDR3: TGTGCCAGCAGCTTAGATTTTGGCATGAACACTGAAGCTTTCTTT. Residues: CASSLDFGMNTEAFF.